The entry below gives a single T cell receptor (beta chain) sequence along with its context. The antigen remains unidentified. V was clipped by 7 bases and J by 13 bases, with 23 bases between them. This CDR3 spans 13 amino acids. Germline-derived CDR1 and CDR2 are SQVTM and ANQGSEA. Then a second PCR, running roughly 7 to 11 cycles, was carried out with a sample-barcoded 5' primer and a J-beta primer mix. TCRdb itself ran the 5' RACE reads through MiXCR, one entry per CDR3 protein. The data contain 1.5 million to 2 million distinct CDR3 sequences, roughly 27% of them singletons. This entry is derived from a study of blood T cells in healthy people across ages. Study-level points and caveats: Roughly linear age-related decline in beta diversity appeared, significant by age roughly 40.

The origin of this receptor is a woman in her twenties or thirties in good health. The sequencing sample was made of blood. V gene TRBV29-1 combines with J gene TRBJ2-4; D perhaps matches TRBD2 (5 bases). CDR3 sequence (DNA): TGCAGCGCCGAGTTGTCTGGCTCATGGGAGCAGTACTTC. It yields the protein CSAELSGSWEQYF.